The clone carrying this T cell receptor beta chain was found once. The target antigen is unknown. These data belong to a study of cytomegalovirus exposure and HLA in healthy donors. General study findings and limits: Generally TCR sequences proved uncommon, though certain public TCRs appeared in numerous donors. The listing of roughly 160 TCR beta chains classed them as cytomegalovirus-associated. Previous analysis showed most TCR beta V segments were productive about 87% or about 30% of the time.

The germline V gene encodes CDR1 SGHDT and CDR2 YYEEEE. The CDR3 runs 17 residues. Trimming took 2 bases from V and 0 from J, leaving 12 bases between them. PCR employed 60 Vbeta and 13 Jbeta primers. TCRdb keeps only in-frame clones here, not all; method: immunoSEQ multiplex PCR. This table has about 160,000 clones, under 80% appearing once. The chain couples TRBV5-6 to TRBJ1-6; D unresolved. Sample: PBMCs. The receptor's source is a man in his forties or fifties in good health and CMV-seronegative. The CDR3, as DNA: TGTGCCAGCAGCTTTGATGCGGCCAGCTCCTATAATTCACCCCTCCACTTT. Translating gives CASSFDAASSYNSPLHF. Full variable domain (missing parts from reference TRBV5-6 and TRBJ1-6): DAGVTQSPTHLIKTRGQQVTLRCSPKSGHDTVSWYQQALGQGPQFIFQYYEEEERQRGNFPDRFSGHQFPNYSSELNVNALLLGDSALYLCASSFDAASSYNSPLHFGNGTRLTVT.